The entry that follows covers one TCR beta chain sequence. What it recognizes is unknown. This specimen comes from a study of PD-1 blockade in classical Hodgkin lymphoma. Repertoires were generated with immunoSEQ multiplex PCR, while TCRdb's copy carries only in-frame clones and drops some. The sample yields 90,000 to 130,000 clones, about 88% seen once. There are 13 residues in the CDR3. V was shortened by 1 base and J by 5 bases, with 9 bases between the two germline ends. Germline V lookup: CDR1 SGHDT, CDR2 YYEEEE. Brentuximab vedotin exposure varied, and every patient relapsed after autologous stem cell transplantation. Findings of the study overall: By C4D1, CD4+ diversity increased significantly, especially in complete responders. Patients excluded were those beginning nivolumab under 1 year after ASCT.

Sample: peripheral blood mononuclear cells (PBMCs), taken before the second cycle of nivolumab. The chain recombines TRBV5-6 with TRBJ2-5; D gene uncertain. The receptor was derived from a human donor with classical Hodgkin lymphoma. The CDR3: CASSLFRWETQYF. Here the CDR3 DNA reads TGTGCCAGCAGCTTGTTTCGGTGGGAGACCCAGTACTTC.